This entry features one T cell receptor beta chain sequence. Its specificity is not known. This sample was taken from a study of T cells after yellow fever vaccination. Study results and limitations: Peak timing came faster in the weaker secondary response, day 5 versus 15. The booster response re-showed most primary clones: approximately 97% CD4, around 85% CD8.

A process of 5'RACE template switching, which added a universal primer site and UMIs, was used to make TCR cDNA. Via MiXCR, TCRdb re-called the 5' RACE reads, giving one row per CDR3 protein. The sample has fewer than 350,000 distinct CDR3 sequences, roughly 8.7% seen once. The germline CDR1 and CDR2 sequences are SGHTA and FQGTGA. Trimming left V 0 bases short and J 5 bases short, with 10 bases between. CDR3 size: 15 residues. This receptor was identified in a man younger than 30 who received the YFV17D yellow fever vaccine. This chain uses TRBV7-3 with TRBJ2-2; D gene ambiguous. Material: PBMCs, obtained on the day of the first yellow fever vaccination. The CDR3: CASSLTGSETGELFF. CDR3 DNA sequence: TGTGCCAGCAGCTTAACCGGTTCCGAAACCGGGGAGCTGTTTTTT.